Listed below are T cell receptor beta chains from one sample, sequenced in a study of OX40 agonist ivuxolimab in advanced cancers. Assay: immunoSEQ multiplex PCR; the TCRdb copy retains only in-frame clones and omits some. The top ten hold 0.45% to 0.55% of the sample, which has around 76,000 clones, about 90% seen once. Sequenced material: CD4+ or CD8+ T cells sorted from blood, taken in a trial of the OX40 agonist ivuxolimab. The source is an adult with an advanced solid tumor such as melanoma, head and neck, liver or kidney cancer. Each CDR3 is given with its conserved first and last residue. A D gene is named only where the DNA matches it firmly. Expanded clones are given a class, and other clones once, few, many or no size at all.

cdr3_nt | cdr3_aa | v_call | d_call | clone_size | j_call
TGTGCCAGTAGCGACAGGGGCTACGAGCAGTACTTC | CASSDRGYEQYF | TRBV19 | TRBD1 | - | TRBJ2-7
TGTGCCAGTAGTATAGATCCCTCGACAGGGGCCTATCCTAACTATGGCTACACCTTC | CASSIDPSTGAYPNYGYTF | TRBV19 | TRBD1 | - | TRBJ1-2
TGTGCCAGTAGTATAGATTTCACAGGAAGGCGTAACTATGGCTACACCTTC | CASSIDFTGRRNYGYTF | TRBV19 | - | - | TRBJ1-2
TGTGCCAGCTCAAAATGGACAGGGAAAAGCTCCTACGAGCAGTACTTC | CASSKWTGKSSYEQYF | TRBV18 | TRBD1 | - | TRBJ2-7
TGTGCCAGCAGCGTGACAGGGTTCCAAGGGACCCAGTACTTC | CASSVTGFQGTQYF | TRBV11-2 | TRBD1 | - | TRBJ2-5
TGTGCCAGCAGCGACCTCCGATCTGGAAACACCATATATTTT | CASSDLRSGNTIYF | TRBV6-6 | - | - | TRBJ1-3
TGTGCCAGCAGTTTAAGGCAGGGAGGGGATCAGCCCCAGCATTTT | CASSLRQGGDQPQHF | TRBV27 | - | - | TRBJ1-5
TGTGCCAGCAGCTTAGGATCCGGGGGCTCCTACAATGAGCAGTTCTTC | CASSLGSGGSYNEQFF | TRBV11-3 | - | - | TRBJ2-1
TGCGCCAGCAGTTTTCAGGGTTCCTGGGAGCTGTTTTTT | CASSFQGSWELFF | TRBV5-1 | - | - | TRBJ2-2
TGTGCCAGTACCCGGGGACAGGGCCTACCTAATGAAAAACTGTTTTTT | CASTRGQGLPNEKLFF | TRBV19 | TRBD1 | once | TRBJ1-4
TGTGCCAGCAGTTCCGGGACTAGCACCGGGGAGCTGTTTTTT | CASSSGTSTGELFF | TRBV11-3 | TRBD2 | - | TRBJ2-2
TGTGCCAGCAGCCCGCGACAGGGGACGGCCTACGAGCAGTACTTC | CASSPRQGTAYEQYF | TRBV13 | TRBD1 | - | TRBJ2-7
TGCGCCAGCAGCTTGGTTCCGCCGGGACAGGGGACTAACTATGGCTACACCTTC | CASSLVPPGQGTNYGYTF | TRBV5-1 | TRBD1 | - | TRBJ1-2
TGCGCCAGCAGCTCGGCAGCCGCATACAATGAGCAGTTCTTC | CASSSAAAYNEQFF | TRBV5-1 | - | - | TRBJ2-1
TGCGCCAGCAGCCAAGACTACGGAACTAATGAAAAACTGTTTTTT | CASSQDYGTNEKLFF | TRBV4-3 | - | - | TRBJ1-4
TGCGCCAGCAGCCAACGGGAAAACTATGGCTACACCTTC | CASSQRENYGYTF | TRBV4-1 | - | few | TRBJ1-2
TGCAGCGTGCGCTTTTCCACTGAAGCTTTCTTT | CSVRFSTEAFF | TRBV29-1 | - | - | TRBJ1-1
TGTGCCAGCTCACCTTACACCGGGGAGCTGTTTTTT | CASSPYTGELFF | TRBV18 | - | once | TRBJ2-2
TGTGCCAGCAGTCCGAATCCGTCTCCTATTCGCTACACCTTC | CASSPNPSPIRYTF | TRBV27 | - | - | TRBJ1-2
TGTGCCAGCAGTGACCGGGACAGGGGAGACATTAATACGCAGTATTTT | CASSDRDRGDINTQYF | TRBV27 | TRBD1 | - | TRBJ2-3
TGCGCCAGCAGCCAAGGAGAAGGGGTACGAGCGAATGAGCAGTTCTTC | CASSQGEGVRANEQFF | TRBV4-3 | - | - | TRBJ2-1
TGTGCTAGTGGTTCCGTTCGCGTGATGGGACTAGCGGGTTCGGGCACAGATACGCAGTATTTT | CASGSVRVMGLAGSGTDTQYF | TRBV12-5 | TRBD2 | - | TRBJ2-3
TGTGCCAGCTCAAGGGGACCTTGGGCCACAGATACGCAGTATTTT | CASSRGPWATDTQYF | TRBV6-5 | - | - | TRBJ2-3
TGTGCCAGCAGCCAAGATTTATTTTGGGGGGCGAACACTGAAGCTTTCTTT | CASSQDLFWGANTEAFF | TRBV14 | - | once | TRBJ1-1
TGTGCCAGCTCACCCTCCGGGACAGGCAATGAGCAGTTCTTC | CASSPSGTGNEQFF | TRBV18 | TRBD1 | - | TRBJ2-1
TGTGCCAGCAGTTTAGGGTCTGGGGCCAACGTCCTGACTTTC | CASSLGSGANVLTF | TRBV6-5 | - | few | TRBJ2-6
TGTGCCAGTAGTATAGCACCCGGGGAGCTGTTTTTT | CASSIAPGELFF | TRBV19 | - | - | TRBJ2-2
TGTGCCAGTGGTAGGGAGACCCAGTACTTC | CASGRETQYF | TRBV19 | - | - | TRBJ2-5
TGTGCCAGCAGCTTACAATCAGAGAACTATGGCTACACCTTC | CASSLQSENYGYTF | TRBV7-2 | - | - | TRBJ1-2
TGTGCCAGCAGTCTCCAAGGGCCCTTTAAGGGAAGCGAGCAGTTCTTC | CASSLQGPFKGSEQFF | TRBV27 | - | once | TRBJ2-1
TGTGCCTGGCGGGACAGGGGGTTTCGAACTGGCTACACCTTC | CAWRDRGFRTGYTF | TRBV30 | TRBD1 | - | TRBJ1-2
TGTGCCAGCAACCGGCGGGGGGCGGGGGAGACCCAGTACTTC | CASNRRGAGETQYF | TRBV2 | TRBD2 | - | TRBJ2-5
TGTGCCAGCAGCACTCAAGATACTGAAGCTTTCTTT | CASSTQDTEAFF | TRBV6-1 | - | - | TRBJ1-1
TGCGCCAGCAGCTTGGCTAGCGGGAGTTACAATGAGCAGTTCTTC | CASSLASGSYNEQFF | TRBV5-1 | TRBD2 | - | TRBJ2-1
TGTGCCAGCAGCATTAACAGGAGATTGAACACTGAAGCTTTCTTT | CASSINRRLNTEAFF | TRBV5-8 | - | - | TRBJ1-1
TGTGCCTGGAGGAGGTCATGGAACACTGAAGCTTTCTTT | CAWRRSWNTEAFF | TRBV30 | - | once | TRBJ1-1
TGTGCCAGTAGTCCCCAATCGACAGGGGACACTGAAGCTTTCTTT | CASSPQSTGDTEAFF | TRBV19 | TRBD1 | few | TRBJ1-1
TGTGCCAGCAGTTCCAATCAGCCCCAGCATTTT | CASSSNQPQHF | TRBV6-1 | - | few | TRBJ1-5
TGCGCCAGCAGCCACTTACGACGGGCGAACGCCGGGGAGCTGTTTTTT | CASSHLRRANAGELFF | TRBV4-3 | - | - | TRBJ2-2
TGTGCCAGCAGTGAACCGCGACAGGGCTATGGCTACACCTTC | CASSEPRQGYGYTF | TRBV2 | TRBD1 | - | TRBJ1-2
TGTGCCAGTAGTATGTGGGCTAAAACCGAAGCTTTCTTT | CASSMWAKTEAFF | TRBV19 | - | - | TRBJ1-1
TGTGCCATCAGGTCCCCCAGAACTATGAACACTGAAGCTTTCTTT | CAIRSPRTMNTEAFF | TRBV10-3 | - | - | TRBJ1-1
TGTGCCAGCAAGGAGGGGATGAACACTGAAGCTTTCTTT | CASKEGMNTEAFF | TRBV7-9 | - | few | TRBJ1-1
TGTGCCAGTACCGGCGTCGCCTCTGGGGCCAACGTCCTGACTTTC | CASTGVASGANVLTF | TRBV19 | - | - | TRBJ2-6
TGTGCCGGCTCACCGACAGTCGCTGTGAACACTGAAGCTTTCTTT | CAGSPTVAVNTEAFF | TRBV18 | - | - | TRBJ1-1
TGTGCCAGCAGAGGGTACACTGAAGCTTTCTTT | CASRGYTEAFF | TRBV2 | - | - | TRBJ1-1
TGCGCCAGCAGCTTGGGGAGGCCAGGTGATACGCAGTATTTT | CASSLGRPGDTQYF | TRBV5-1 | - | - | TRBJ2-3
TGCGCCAGCAGCCCTAGGACAGGGGGCGGGGGAGAGACCCAGTACTTC | CASSPRTGGGGETQYF | TRBV4-3 | TRBD1 | - | TRBJ2-5
TGTGCCAGCAGCCCCTTGGGGGGTCGGGCAGATACGCAGTATTTT | CASSPLGGRADTQYF | TRBV5-4 | - | - | TRBJ2-3
TGTGCCAGCAGCCCGGCGGGGCAGGGGAATGAAAAACTGTTTTTT | CASSPAGQGNEKLFF | TRBV5-4 | - | - | TRBJ1-4
TGTGCCAGCTCAGAAGGGAGGGGACAGCCCCAGCATTTT | CASSEGRGQPQHF | TRBV18 | - | - | TRBJ1-5
TGTGCCAGCAGGATACAGGGGGCCCCCACTGAAGCTTTCTTT | CASRIQGAPTEAFF | TRBV2 | TRBD1 | - | TRBJ1-1